These 27 T cell receptor beta chains were sequenced from one sample in a study of response to subunit inactivated influenza vaccine. One entry per CDR3 protein, called by TCRdb with MiXCR from the RT-PCR reads. The sample gives about 160,000 distinct CDR3 sequences, approximately 10% of which show up once; 12% is in the top ten. Sequences were derived from non-naive T cells sorted from PBMCs, sampled 35 to 45 days after vaccination. Receptors were obtained from a man in his forties or fifties who received an inactivated influenza vaccine.

This clonotype was counted between two and nine times. This rearrangement joins TRBV10-3 to TRBJ2-5; D remains unclear. The ends were cut back, 0 bases at V and 2 bases at J, with 10 bases in the middle. The CDR3 is 15 residues long. Germline CDR1 reads ENHRY; CDR2 reads SYGVKD. The CDR3 region is CAISESPGLQETQYF. CDR3 nucleotide sequence: TGTGCCATCAGTGAGTCACCCGGTTTGCAAGAGACCCAGTACTTC.

The V and J genes are TRBV12-3 or TRBV12-4 and TRBJ2-1; D is unresolved. V gave up 7 bases and J gave up 3 bases, with 10 bases separating them. This CDR3 has 13 residues. CDR3 protein: CASTPRNYNEQFF. CDR3 coding DNA: TGTGCCAGCACCCCGCGAAACTACAATGAGCAGTTCTTC.

The V gene is TRBV12-3 or TRBV12-4, the J gene TRBJ2-5, with D possibly being TRBD2 (6 bases). The CDR3 has 14 amino acids. Trimming removed 3 bases from V and 7 bases from J, with 15 bases in between. The CDR3, as DNA: TGTGCCAGCAGTTTCGCCGGGGACGGGAGGACCCAGTACTTC. It yields the protein CASSFAGDGRTQYF.

This clonotype has at least ten counts. V usage is TRBV5-1 and J usage is TRBJ2-2; 11 positions agree with TRBD1. CDR1 is SGHRS and CDR2 is YFSETQ in the germline V gene. The CDR3 loop spans 15 amino acids. The V segment lost 1 base and the J segment 5 bases; nucleotides outside the gene matches: 1. CDR3: CASSLRDRGTGELFF. The CDR3 region has the DNA TGCGCCAGCAGCTTGAGGGACAGGGGGACCGGGGAGCTGTTTTTT.

The CDR3 DNA follows: TGTGCCAGCAGTAGGACAGGACTTAGCAATCAGCCCCAGCATTTT. Its translation is CASSRTGLSNQPQHF. J is TRBJ1-5 and V is TRBV12-3 or TRBV12-4; TRBD1 matches 7 bases. The V and J ends lost 5 bases and 0 bases, in that order; junction bases with no gene match: 4. The CDR3 spans 15 residues.

The chain combines TRBV5-1 with TRBJ2-1, with 11 bases fitting TRBD2. Germline CDR1 SGHRS, CDR2 YFSETQ. This CDR3 has 18 amino acids. V was pared by 3 bases and J by 0 bases, with 8 bases of the junction left unmatched. DNA of the CDR3: TGCGCCAGCAGCTCTTCGGGGCTAGCGGGGGGCTCCTACAATGAGCAGTTCTTC. It encodes CASSSSGLAGGSYNEQFF. Supplemented by reference TRBV5-1 and TRBJ2-1, the full variable domain reads KAGVTQTPRYLIKTRGQQVTLSCSPISGHRSVSWYQQTPGQGLQFLFEYFSETQRNKGNFPGRFSGRQFSNSRSEMNVSTLELGDSALYLCASSSSGLAGGSYNEQFFGPGTRLTVL.

This clonotype has a single count. CDR3 in DNA: TGTGCCAGCAGCCCCGGGACTAGCCCTATGAAGCAGTTCTTC. It yields the protein CASSPGTSPMKQFF. The J gene is TRBJ2-1, the V gene TRBV7-3, with 9 bases matching TRBD2. The length of the CDR3 is 14 residues. V shed 5 bases and J 11 bases; nucleotides not matched to a gene: 10. Per the germline V gene, CDR1 is SGHTA and CDR2 is FQGTGA. Complete variable domain (other parts from reference TRBV7-3 and TRBJ2-1): GAGVSQTPSNKVTEKGKYVELRCDPISGHTALYWYRQSLGQGPEFLIYFQGTGAADDSGLPNDRFFAVRPEGSVSTLKIQRTERGDSAVYLCASSPGTSPMKQFFGPGTRLTVL.

This clonotype was detected only a few times. The chain employs TRBV2 and TRBJ2-3, with TRBD2 matching over 9 bases. The CDR3 runs 15 residues. CDR1 is SNHLY, CDR2 FYNNEI, per germline. Losses at the gene ends were 2 bases for V and 5 bases for J; bases not matched to a gene: 5. CDR3 bases: TGTGCCAGCAGTGAAAGCGGCGGGGGGGTAGATACGCAGTATTTT. Its protein is CASSESGGGVDTQYF.

The chain has TRBV5-1 and TRBJ2-5; TRBD2 agrees at 9 bases. Germline lookup yields CDR1 SGHRS and CDR2 YFSETQ. This CDR3 has 17 residues. J was trimmed by 4 bases and V by 0 bases; bases with no gene match: 10. The CDR3, as DNA: TGCGCCAGCAGCTTGGCGGGGGGACTAGCAACATCAGAGACCCAGTACTTC. It codes for CASSLAGGLATSETQYF.

This clonotype was observed a few times. This chain links TRBV3-1 with TRBJ1-2, with D tentatively TRBD1 (6 bases). This CDR3 is 13 amino acids long. Trimming shortened V by 2 bases and J by 8 bases, and 12 bases separated the two germline ends. Germline loops: CDR1 LGHDT, CDR2 YNNKEL (reference sequence). CDR3 sequence: CASSQILGGGYTF. Written as DNA, the CDR3 is TGTGCCAGCAGCCAAATCTTAGGGGGGGGCTACACCTTC.

The chain has TRBV6-1 and TRBJ2-3; tentatively, D is TRBD1 or TRBD2 (5 bases each). V shed 4 bases and J shed 7 bases, with 15 bases lying between them. The CDR3 has 14 residues. Germline values: CDR1 MNHNS, CDR2 SASEGT. In nucleotides, the CDR3 is TGTGCCAGCAGTGTGAGGGATAGGGACCATACGCAGTATTTT. It translates to CASSVRDRDHTQYF.

There are many counts of this clonotype. This rearrangement joins TRBV5-1 to TRBJ2-4; possible D gene TRBD2, 6 bases. Germline loops: CDR1 SGHRS, CDR2 YFSETQ. This CDR3 is built from 17 residues. The V end lost 1 base, the J end lost 2 bases, and 16 bases lay between the germline ends. CDR3: CASSLLGGDGSKNIQYF. Written as DNA, the CDR3 is TGCGCCAGCAGCTTGTTAGGAGGGGACGGGTCCAAAAACATTCAGTACTTC.

The rearrangement uses TRBV24-1 and TRBJ2-3; 7 bases match TRBD1. The CDR3 loop spans 14 amino acids. Germline loops: CDR1 KGHDR, CDR2 SFDVKD. The V and J ends lost 5 bases and 4 bases, in that order; junction bases with no gene match: 5. As DNA, the CDR3 is TGTGCCACCAGTGTTGGGACAGTTCCAGATACGCAGTATTTT. Translation: CATSVGTVPDTQYF.

The chain carries TRBV6-5 and TRBJ2-5, with TRBD1 identical over 11 bases. The germline CDR1 and CDR2 sequences are MNHEY and SVGAGI. This CDR3 has 16 amino acids. Trimming removed 2 bases from V and 6 bases from J; junction bases left unmatched: 8. The CDR3 DNA follows: TGTGCCAGCAGTTACCCTCGGACAGGGGGCCGGAAGACCCAGTACTTC. Residues: CASSYPRTGGRKTQYF.

There are many counts of this clonotype. The J gene is TRBJ2-7, the V gene TRBV7-9, with TRBD2 as a possible D gene (6 bases). CDR3 size: 16 residues. Germline assignment: CDR1 SEHNR and CDR2 FQNEAQ (reference sequence). V lost 4 bases to trimming and J lost 3 bases, with 19 bases between them. The CDR3 region is CASSSIVGTHYYEQYF. CDR3 nucleotide sequence: TGTGCCAGCAGCTCTATAGTCGGGACTCATTACTACGAGCAGTACTTC.

This clonotype was observed a few times. The chain couples TRBV6-5 to TRBJ2-5; a possible D gene is TRBD1 (5 bases). Germline V gives CDR1 MNHEY, CDR2 SVGAGI. Deletions cut 2 bases from V and 1 base from J, with 8 bases between. The CDR3 extends over 14 amino acids. As DNA, the CDR3 is TGTGCCAGCAGTTACGACAGCAGCCAAGAGACCCAGTACTTC. Encoded protein: CASSYDSSQETQYF.

This clonotype was counted at least ten times. This chain uses TRBV7-2 with TRBJ2-1; D not resolved. Trimming took off 4 bases at V and 2 bases at J, with 15 bases between the two ends. The CDR3 runs 16 residues. From germline, CDR1 is SGHTA and CDR2 FQGNSA. The CDR3 loop is CASSYMSISAYNEQFF. The CDR3 nucleotides read TGTGCCAGCAGCTACATGAGCATTTCGGCCTACAATGAGCAGTTCTTC.

The table lists this clonotype with many counts. V usage is TRBV18 and J usage is TRBJ2-3; 10 nucleotides line up with TRBD2. CDR1 is KGHSH, CDR2 LQKENI, per germline. J was trimmed by 3 bases and V by 6 bases; bases with no gene match: 3. The CDR3 is 14 amino acids. This CDR3 reads CASSGTSATDTQYF. As DNA, the CDR3 is TGTGCCAGCTCCGGGACTAGCGCGACAGATACGCAGTATTTT.

This clonotype came up a few times. The chain combines TRBV29-1 with TRBJ2-7, with D perhaps TRBD2 (5 bases). CDR3 size: 14 residues. From germline, CDR1 is SQVTM and CDR2 ANQGSEA. Trimming stripped 1 base from V and 5 bases from J, with 15 bases between. DNA of the CDR3: TGCAGCGTTGAAGGGGCTCGGGGTCGACACGAGCAGTACTTC. The encoded protein is CSVEGARGRHEQYF.

The chain carries TRBV5-6 and TRBJ1-1, with 7 bases aligning to TRBD1. V shed 1 base and J 11 bases; nucleotides not matched to a gene: 11. This CDR3 region has 14 residues. The germline V gene has CDR1 SGHDT and CDR2 YYEEEE. CDR3 bases: TGTGCCAGCAGCTTGCCGGGGACCGGGACAGTCGCTTTCTTT. Translating gives CASSLPGTGTVAFF.

This chain connects TRBV20-1 to TRBJ1-3; no definite D call. CDR3 length: 14 residues. Germline CDR1 reads DFQATT; CDR2 reads SNEGSKA (reference sequence). Trimming stripped 0 bases from V and 1 base from J, with 7 bases between. CDR3 loop: CSARDGESGNTIYF. DNA of the CDR3: TGCAGTGCTAGAGACGGGGAGTCTGGAAACACCATATATTTT.

This clonotype was picked up a small number of times. The genes are TRBV5-1 and TRBJ2-6; 8 nucleotides match TRBD1. Trimming took 5 bases from V and 0 from J; bases not matched to a gene: 13. The CDR3 contains 19 residues. Germline values: CDR1 SGHRS, CDR2 YFSETQ. CDR3 residues: CASSTGQGSTSSGANVLTF. In DNA, the CDR3 is TGCGCCAGCAGTACAGGACAGGGCAGTACAAGCTCTGGGGCCAACGTCCTGACTTTC.

The chain couples TRBV20-1 to TRBJ2-5; D may match TRBD1 or TRBD2 (5 bases each). Trimming took off 4 bases at V and 5 bases at J, with 17 bases between the two ends. The germline V gene has CDR1 DFQATT and CDR2 SNEGSKA (reference sequence). The CDR3 spans 14 residues. DNA for the CDR3: TGCAGTGCTATCCGACGGGGCCAGGGTGAGACCCAGTACTTC. Protein: CSAIRRGQGETQYF.

At least ten counts were recorded for this clonotype. The DNA for the CDR3 is TGCAGCGTTGAAGATGGTGGGCTAGCGGGAATCTACGAGCAGTACTTC. Translation gives CSVEDGGLAGIYEQYF. The V gene is TRBV29-1, the J gene TRBJ2-7; 9 nucleotides align to TRBD2. Germline values: CDR1 SQVTM, CDR2 ANQGSEA. With V trimmed by 0 bases and J by 3 bases, 9 bases remained unmatched. This CDR3 spans 16 amino acids.

The chain joins TRBV6-1 to TRBJ1-5, with D hard to call. Trimming left V 7 bases short and J 3 bases short, with 10 bases between. The germline gives CDR1 MNHNS, CDR2 SASEGT. The CDR3 spans 13 residues. The DNA of the CDR3 is TGTGCCAGCACAATGGCACTCAATCAGCCCCAGCATTTT. This gives the protein CASTMALNQPQHF.

A few counts support this clonotype. The genes are TRBV7-9 and TRBJ2-1; 8 bases agree with TRBD2. V shed 5 bases and J 7 bases; nucleotides not matched to a gene: 10. The CDR3 covers 15 residues. CDR1 SEHNR and CDR2 FQNEAQ come from the germline V gene (reference sequence). The CDR3 loop reads CASSPGWREVNEQFF. CDR3 bases: TGTGCCAGCAGCCCCGGGTGGCGGGAGGTGAATGAGCAGTTCTTC.

V is TRBV7-2 and J is TRBJ1-4, with D perhaps matching TRBD1 (5 bases). The CDR3 is 16 amino acids. Trimming pared 1 base from V and 8 bases from J, leaving 17 bases between. The V gene's germline CDR1 is SGHTA and CDR2 FQGNSA. The CDR3 DNA reads TGTGCCAGCAGCTTAGTCGCGGGGGGAATTGGGGAAAAACTGTTTTTT. Protein product: CASSLVAGGIGEKLFF. Full variable domain (remainder filled in from reference TRBV7-2 and TRBJ1-4): GAGVSQSPSNKVTEKGKDVELRCDPISGHTALYWYRQSLGQGLEFLIYFQGNSAPDKSGLPSDRFSAERTGGSVSTLTIQRTQQEDSAVYLCASSLVAGGIGEKLFFGSGTQLSVL.